The rows below give T cell receptor beta chains drawn from one sample of a study of T cell changes during pregnancy in multiple sclerosis. Repertoires were generated with immunoSEQ multiplex PCR, while TCRdb's copy carries only in-frame clones and drops some. The table records some 43,000 clones, about 90% of them present only once. This specimen was CD8+ T cells from peripheral blood mononuclear cells, taken in the first trimester of pregnancy. Receptors originate from a female donor with multiple sclerosis, enrolled in a pregnancy study. Both conserved end residues are part of each CDR3. Each record gives: D gene, V gene, J gene, clone size, CDR3 protein, CDR3 DNA. The D gene is left open where the match is weak. Clone size is given for some rows only: seen once, a few or many times, or a class if the clone is expanded.

.,TRBV30,TRBJ2-2,medium-sized,CAWSAPDRNTGELFF,TGTGCCTGGAGTGCCCCGGACAGGAACACCGGGGAGCTGTTTTTT
.,TRBV2,TRBJ2-3,.,CASSGRGVLASTDTQYF,TGTGCCAGCAGTGGTAGGGGTGTGCTGGCAAGCACAGATACGCAGTATTTT
TRBD1,TRBV9,TRBJ1-1,few,CASSPRTGRTEAFF,TGTGCCAGCAGCCCTCGGACAGGGCGGACTGAAGCTTTCTTT
.,TRBV15,TRBJ2-1,.,CATSRGASRSSYNEQFF,TGTGCCACCAGCAGGGGGGCATCGCGAAGCTCCTACAATGAGCAGTTCTTC
.,TRBV19,TRBJ1-5,.,CASREQNSNQPQHF,TGTGCCAGTAGGGAGCAGAATAGCAATCAGCCCCAGCATTTT
TRBD2,TRBV9,TRBJ2-7,.,CAGAGGPTNSYEQYF,TGTGCCGGAGCGGGGGGACCTACAAACTCCTACGAGCAGTACTTC
TRBD2,TRBV6-4,TRBJ2-1,.,CASLSGSGEQFF,TGTGCCAGCCTAAGCGGGAGCGGTGAGCAGTTCTTC
.,TRBV20-1,TRBJ2-1,.,CSADPSNEQFF,TGCAGTGCCGATCCTAGCAATGAGCAGTTCTTC
TRBD2,TRBV6-5,TRBJ2-7,.,CASSSRGGGYDEQYF,TGTGCCAGCAGTAGCCGGGGGGGTGGGTATGACGAGCAGTACTTC
.,TRBV2,TRBJ2-7,few,CASSEAPLVVGMGGGYEQYF,TGTGCCAGCAGTGAAGCCCCTTTGGTTGTCGGGATGGGGGGAGGATACGAGCAGTACTTC
.,TRBV9,TRBJ2-7,.,CASSVGSISYEQYF,TGTGCCAGCAGCGTAGGCAGTATCTCCTACGAGCAGTACTTC
.,TRBV2,TRBJ2-7,.,CASSGLSGLSSYEQYF,TGTGCCAGCAGTGGCCTATCCGGGTTAAGCTCCTACGAGCAGTACTTC
.,TRBV14,TRBJ2-1,.,CASSQDRSLALPEQFF,TGTGCCAGCAGCCAAGATCGGTCGTTAGCACTCCCGGAGCAGTTCTTC
.,TRBV5-1,TRBJ2-6,.,CASSARLISGANVLTF,TGCGCCAGCAGCGCCCGACTGATCTCTGGGGCCAACGTCCTGACTTTC
.,TRBV19,TRBJ1-2,.,CASSIRSGGANYGYTF,TGTGCCAGTAGTATACGCTCGGGGGGCGCCAACTATGGCTACACCTTC
TRBD2,TRBV10-3,TRBJ2-1,.,CAVTVSGRAYNEQFF,TGTGCCGTCACCGTTAGCGGGAGGGCCTACAATGAGCAGTTCTTC
TRBD2,TRBV7-6,TRBJ2-3,.,CASSRGGQRDTQYF,TGTGCCAGCAGCCGGGGGGGTCAAAGAGATACGCAGTATTTT
.,TRBV4-3,TRBJ1-6,.,CASSQGLVPNSPLHF,TGCGCCAGCAGCCAAGGGTTAGTACCTAATTCACCCCTCCACTTT
.,TRBV6-6,TRBJ2-1,.,CASSYLQDEQFF,TGTGCCAGCAGTTACTTGCAGGATGAGCAGTTCTTC
.,TRBV6-5,TRBJ1-2,.,CASSYSPGLLYGYTF,TGTGCCAGCAGTTACTCACCAGGGCTTTTATATGGCTACACCTTC
TRBD1,TRBV7-8,TRBJ2-1,.,CASSAFRDSPYNEQFF,TGTGCCAGCAGCGCGTTCCGGGACAGCCCCTACAATGAGCAGTTCTTC
.,TRBV2,TRBJ1-1,.,CASTDILQGEAFF,TGTGCCAGCACCGACATATTACAGGGTGAAGCTTTCTTT
.,TRBV9,TRBJ2-1,.,CASSVEAGHNEQFF,TGTGCCAGCAGCGTAGAGGCGGGCCACAATGAGCAGTTCTTC
TRBD1,TRBV4-1,TRBJ1-1,.,CASSQGGGAMNTEAFF,TGCGCCAGCAGCCAAGGAGGGGGCGCTATGAACACTGAAGCTTTCTTT
.,TRBV7-9,TRBJ1-5,.,CASSLVSGAGEPQHF,TGTGCCAGCAGCTTAGTGTCAGGGGCCGGGGAGCCCCAGCATTTT
.,TRBV7-6,TRBJ1-1,.,CASIPSPRGNTEAFF,TGTGCCAGCATCCCGTCCCCGCGAGGGAACACTGAAGCTTTCTTT
.,TRBV19,TRBJ1-2,.,CASRATGYTF,TGTGCCAGTAGAGCAACTGGCTACACCTTC
.,TRBV7-9,TRBJ2-3,.,CASSRVVAGRTDTQYF,TGTGCCAGCAGCCGCGTCGTCGCGGGCCGCACAGATACGCAGTATTTT
.,TRBV27,TRBJ1-2,.,CASSSPLGGFGYTF,TGTGCCAGCAGTTCTCCGTTGGGCGGGTTTGGCTACACCTTC
TRBD2,TRBV5-1,TRBJ2-3,few,CASSQAERGVADTQYF,TGCGCCAGCAGCCAAGCCGAGCGGGGGGTGGCAGATACGCAGTATTTT
TRBD1,TRBV10-3,TRBJ2-7,few,CATLSTGNPPYEQYF,TGTGCCACCCTATCGACAGGGAATCCCCCTTACGAGCAGTACTTC
.,TRBV4-2,TRBJ1-1,.,CASSPTVSDLKAFF,TGTGCCAGCAGCCCCACAGTTTCGGATCTGAAAGCTTTCTTT
.,TRBV4-2,TRBJ1-1,once,CASSQRDRGIAYGTEAFF,TGTGCCAGCAGCCAGAGAGATAGAGGGATTGCGTATGGCACTGAAGCTTTCTTT
TRBD1,TRBV4-3,TRBJ2-7,.,CASSQDNVGTGVYEQYF,TGCGCCAGCAGCCAAGACAATGTCGGGACAGGGGTCTACGAGCAGTACTTC
TRBD2,TRBV7-2,TRBJ2-7,.,CASSPYPGTSEQYF,TGTGCCAGCAGCCCATATCCCGGGACTAGTGAGCAGTACTTC
.,TRBV15,TRBJ1-1,.,CATSIKRVWFGAFF,TGTGCCACCAGCATTAAGAGGGTATGGTTCGGAGCTTTCTTT
.,TRBV30,TRBJ1-2,.,CAWTTGASIYGYTF,TGTGCCTGGACAACAGGAGCCTCGATCTATGGCTACACCTTC
.,TRBV4-1,TRBJ2-1,.,CASSQGANEQFF,TGCGCCAGCAGCCAGGGGGCGAATGAGCAGTTCTTC
.,TRBV7-9,TRBJ1-1,few,CASSLVGRKDTEAFF,TGTGCCAGCAGCTTAGTTGGGCGCAAGGACACTGAAGCTTTCTTT
TRBD1,TRBV5-1,TRBJ2-2,.,CASSFSYRGNANTGELFF,TGCGCCAGCAGCTTTTCCTACAGGGGGAACGCGAACACCGGGGAGCTGTTTTTT
.,TRBV6-1,TRBJ1-5,few,CASKRGYQPQHF,TGTGCCAGCAAGAGGGGGTATCAGCCCCAGCATTTT
TRBD2,TRBV4-1,TRBJ2-1,.,CASSQELAGLYNEQFF,TGCGCCAGCAGCCAAGAACTAGCGGGACTTTACAATGAGCAGTTCTTC
.,TRBV5-6,TRBJ2-7,.,CASGSRLSSYEQYF,TGTGCCAGCGGGTCACGACTGAGCTCCTACGAGCAGTACTTC
.,TRBV7-9,TRBJ2-7,.,CASSLGAYEQYF,TGTGCCAGCAGCTTAGGAGCTTACGAGCAGTACTTC
TRBD1,TRBV27,TRBJ1-5,.,CASSLSRQGGQPQHF,TGTGCCAGCAGTTTATCCCGACAGGGAGGTCAGCCCCAGCATTTT
.,TRBV9,TRBJ2-1,.,CASSVEEGGLYNEQFF,TGTGCCAGCAGCGTAGAAGAGGGGGGGTTATACAATGAGCAGTTCTTC
TRBD1,TRBV7-9,TRBJ1-2,.,CASSLAPGQGVFGYTF,TGTGCCAGCAGCTTAGCTCCGGGACAGGGGGTTTTTGGCTACACCTTC
.,TRBV11-2,TRBJ2-7,.,CASSLLAGQYF,TGTGCCAGCAGCTTGCTAGCAGGGCAGTACTTC
.,TRBV7-3,TRBJ2-3,once,CASSLWRVDTDTQYF,TGTGCCAGCAGCTTATGGCGGGTGGATACAGATACGCAGTATTTT
TRBD2,TRBV7-9,TRBJ2-1,.,CASSSELAAGYEQFF,TGTGCCAGCAGCTCGGAACTAGCGGCTGGGTATGAGCAGTTCTTC
TRBD2,TRBV7-9,TRBJ2-7,.,CASSFTFGTSAYEQYF,TGTGCCAGCAGCTTTACCTTTGGGACTAGCGCATACGAGCAGTACTTC
TRBD1,TRBV13,TRBJ2-7,.,CASSPLRGQAIYEQYF,TGTGCCAGCAGCCCCCTCAGGGGACAGGCAATCTACGAGCAGTACTTC
.,TRBV5-1,TRBJ1-5,.,CASSLGGVGNQPQHF,TGCGCCAGCAGCCTGGGAGGAGTCGGGAATCAGCCCCAGCATTTT